This TCR delta chain is drawn from a study of gamma-delta T cells after stem cell transplantation. From germline, CDR1 is GEAIGNYY and CDR2 EKD. J was trimmed by 0 bases and V by 4 bases; bases with no gene match: 10. The CDR3 length is 19 residues. TCRdb re-identified clones in the RT-PCR reads via CATT. The table has over a thousand delta-chain clones, roughly 8.7% seen once. A remark on this clone: Given a much more abundant clone one base away, this may be a read error.

This chain connects TRDV2 to TRDJ3; 8 bases fit TRDD3. The receptor's source is a human donor. It is not recorded whose cells these are; they may come from a transplant donor. The sample was gamma-delta T cells. The CDR3 bases are TGTGCCTGTGATCCTACTGGGGGTCCAGGCTCCTGGGACACCCGACAGATGTTTTTC. As protein: CACDPTGGPGSWDTRQMFF.